These 24 T cell receptor beta chains were sequenced from one sample in a study of regulatory T cells in long-lasting Graves disease (dated by TCRdb to about 2021). The library relied on multiplex PCR. Sequencing used an Illumina HiSeq 4000. To build TCR beta libraries, CDR3 regions were amplified by Arm-PCR using iRepertoire HTBI primers. TCRdb cleaned the public reads at Q25 with fastp, built clones with MiXCR and kept in-frame beta chains. One record per CDR3 amino acid sequence lists the most common genes and DNA. The sample profile shows under 500,000 distinct CDR3 sequences; less than 20% of them were found once. The ten largest clones capture around a tenth of the sample. According to the study, the label for this sample's time point signals: newly diagnosed GD, antithyroid drugs for less than 3 months. For both TCR sequencing and RNA sequencing, RNA was extracted from PBMCs using TRIzol. These same records also appear under a second study, on T cells in Graves' hyperthyroidism and ophthalmopathy.

The sample was peripheral blood mononuclear cells (PBMCs), taken at new diagnosis, from a patient treated with antithyroid drugs. The receptors derive from a woman aged 30 to 39 with Graves disease. Donor details come from another sample of the same person, matched by shared clones.

At least ten counts were recorded for this clonotype. The chain joins TRBV15 to TRBJ1-6; D is unresolved. V was shortened by 1 base and J by 7 bases, with 11 bases between the two germline ends. Germline CDR1 reads LNHNV; CDR2 reads YYDKDF (reference sequence). The CDR3 is made up of 15 amino acids. The CDR3 DNA follows: TGTGCCACCAGCAGAGGTTACGACCTGAATTCACCCCTCCACTTT. This gives the protein CATSRGYDLNSPLHF. Based on the CDR3 plus reference TRBV15 and TRBJ1-6, the full variable domain is DAMVIQNPRYQVTQFGKPVTLSCSQTLNHNVMYWYQQKSSQAPKLLFHYYDKDFNNEADTPDNFQSRRPNTSFCFLDIRSPGLGDTAMYLCATSRGYDLNSPLHFGNGTRLTVT.

This clonotype was detected ten times or more. This chain joins TRBV4-3 and TRBJ2-7; D assignment may be TRBD1 or TRBD2 (6 bases each). V lost 0 bases, J lost 2 bases, and 20 bases lay in between. Germline-derived CDR1 and CDR2 are LGHNA and YSLEER. This CDR3 is 18 amino acids long. DNA of the CDR3: TGCGCCAGCAGCCAAGAACGCGCCCTCTCGGGGGCAGCCTACGAGCAGTACTTC. It encodes CASSQERALSGAAYEQYF.

At least ten counts were recorded for this clonotype. V and J are TRBV11-2 and TRBJ2-7; 8 positions match TRBD2. V lost 3 bases to trimming and J lost 0 bases; unmatched junction nucleotides: 4. CDR1 and CDR2 (germline): SGHAT, FQNNGV. The CDR3 is made up of 15 amino acids. The CDR3 bases are TGTGCCAGCAGCTTCGGGGGGGCGGGCTCCTACGAGCAGTACTTC. This gives the protein CASSFGGAGSYEQYF. Full variable domain (rest looked up from reference TRBV11-2 and TRBJ2-7): EAGVAQSPRYKIIEKRQSVAFWCNPISGHATLYWYQQILGQGPKLLIQFQNNGVVDDSQLPKDRFSAERLKGVDSTLKIQPAKLEDSAVYLCASSFGGAGSYEQYFGPGTRLTVT.

J is TRBJ2-1 and V is TRBV27, with 10 bases fitting TRBD2. V lost 2 bases to trimming and J lost 8 bases; unmatched junction nucleotides: 6. CDR1 MNHEY and CDR2 SMNVEV come from the germline V gene (reference sequence). The CDR3 is 15 residues long. The DNA for the CDR3 is TGTGCCAGCAGTTTAGCGGCTAGCGGGAGCGATGAGCAGTTCTTC. It yields the protein CASSLAASGSDEQFF.

This clonotype was picked up many times. V and J are TRBV11-2 and TRBJ2-2, with D uncertain. The CDR3 extends over 13 amino acids. The V end lost 2 bases, the J end lost 4 bases, and 5 bases lay between the germline ends. The germline CDR1 and CDR2 sequences are SGHAT and FQNNGV. CDR3 residues: CASSLSTTGELFF. CDR3 nucleotide sequence: TGTGCCAGCAGCTTATCCACCACCGGGGAGCTGTTTTTT.

The sample holds many counts of this clonotype. The chain combines TRBV20-1 with TRBJ2-3, with TRBD2 as a possible D gene (6 bases). V lost 0 bases and J 0 bases, leaving 13 bases between the germline ends. Germline values: CDR1 DFQATT, CDR2 SNEGSKA (reference sequence). The CDR3 has 16 amino acids. Written as DNA, the CDR3 is TGCAGTGCTAGAGATAGTAGCGGCTCTAGCACAGATACGCAGTATTTT. Translating gives CSARDSSGSSTDTQYF.

This clonotype came up many times. The J gene is TRBJ1-4, the V gene TRBV28, with D perhaps matching TRBD1 (5 bases). The length of the CDR3 is 14 residues. Per germline, CDR1 MDHEN and CDR2 SYDVKM. The V and J ends lost 4 bases and 5 bases respectively, with 11 bases between them. CDR3 in amino acids: CASSWPGPNEKLFF. The CDR3 DNA reads as TGTGCCAGCAGTTGGCCGGGGCCGAATGAAAAACTGTTTTTT.

As concerns this clonotype: One end of the junction fails to match germline, which may point to a read error. This rearrangement joins TRBV11-2 to TRBJ2-1, with 10 bases matching TRBD2. The CDR3 has 16 residues. Germline V gene lookup returns CDR1 SGHAT and CDR2 FQNNGV. CDR3: CASSTSKAGGLNEQFF. CDR3 sequence (DNA): TGCGCCAGCAGTACAAGCAAAGCGGGAGGGCTAAACGAGCAGTTCTTC.

This clonotype appeared many times. The chain recombines TRBV7-8 with TRBJ2-1; no clear D gene. The CDR3 consists of 19 residues. Trimming removed 1 base from V and 1 base from J, with 20 bases in between. Germline V CDR1 and CDR2: SGHVS, FQNEAQ. The DNA of the CDR3 is TGTGCCAGCAGCTTAGTCGATTGGGGAATCACCCATTCCTACAATGAGCAGTTCTTC. Protein product: CASSLVDWGITHSYNEQFF.

This clonotype occurred a few times. This CDR3 is missing its conserved last phenylalanine or tryptophan, likely due to a read error. This sequence joins TRBV19 and TRBJ2-1; TRBD2 agrees at 10 bases. This CDR3 has 17 residues. V lost 8 bases, J lost 3 bases, and 13 bases stayed unmatched. CDR1 is LNHDA, CDR2 SQIVND, per germline (reference sequence). The CDR3 bases are TGTGCCAGTCCGTTAGGACTAGCGGAGAGGTTCTACAATGAGCAGTTCTCC. Translation gives CASPLGLAERFYNEQFS.

This clonotype was counted many times. The chain links TRBV27 to TRBJ1-5; 9 bases fit TRBD1. Germline values: CDR1 MNHEY, CDR2 SMNVEV (reference sequence). The CDR3 has 15 residues. The V segment lost 3 bases and the J segment 5 bases; nucleotides outside the gene matches: 5. This CDR3 reads CASSFGTGPDQPQHF. The CDR3 nucleotides read TGTGCCAGCAGTTTCGGGACAGGGCCGGATCAGCCCCAGCATTTT.

This clonotype was counted many times. V gene TRBV5-1 combines with J gene TRBJ1-2; D is perhaps TRBD1 (5 bases). V dropped 5 bases and J dropped 0 bases, with 11 bases sitting between them. This CDR3 is built from 14 residues. Germline CDR1 and CDR2: SGHRS and YFSETQ. CDR3 region: CASSTGLANYGYTF. CDR3 bases: TGCGCCAGCAGTACAGGATTAGCTAACTATGGCTACACCTTC.

The chain couples TRBV6-5 to TRBJ2-7, with unresolved D. The V end was cut by 2 bases, the J end by 11 bases, with 10 bases between. CDR1 is MNHEY and CDR2 is SVGAGI in the germline V gene. The CDR3 runs 11 residues. CDR3 residues: CASSYSSREYF. The CDR3 DNA reads as TGTGCCAGCAGTTACAGTTCAAGAGAGTACTTC.

This clonotype showed up many times. The chain is built from TRBV20-1 and TRBJ2-2, with TRBD2 identical over 11 bases. Germline assignment: CDR1 DFQATT and CDR2 SNEGSKA (reference sequence). The CDR3 has 15 residues. Trimming removed 7 bases from V and 6 bases from J; junction bases left unmatched: 10. Here the CDR3 reads CSGAVAGGSAGELFF. The CDR3 coding sequence is TGCAGTGGCGCTGTAGCGGGAGGGTCTGCCGGGGAGCTGTTTTTT.

This clonotype was found many times. The rearrangement uses TRBV20-1 and TRBJ1-1, with a possible D match to TRBD1 (5 bases). CDR1 and CDR2 from the germline V gene are DFQATT and SNEGSKA (reference sequence). V shed 0 bases and J shed 1 base, with 9 bases lying between them. This CDR3 has 14 amino acids. The CDR3 reads CSARDYGGNTEAFF. The CDR3 DNA follows: TGCAGTGCTAGAGATTACGGGGGGAACACTGAAGCTTTCTTT.

There are many counts of this clonotype. The rearrangement links TRBV7-9 to TRBJ2-1, with 7 bases matching TRBD2. The CDR3 has 16 amino acids. The V and J ends lost 4 bases and 0 bases, in that order; junction bases with no gene match: 6. Per the germline V gene, CDR1 is SEHNR and CDR2 is FQNEAQ (reference sequence). Written as DNA, the CDR3 is TGTGCCAGCAGCTCCCTAGGCGGGAGCTCCTACAATGAGCAGTTCTTC. Amino acid sequence: CASSSLGGSSYNEQFF. The variable domain in full, with the rest retrieved from reference TRBV7-9 and TRBJ2-1, is DTGVSQNPRHKITKRGQNVTFRCDPISEHNRLYWYRQTLGQGPEFLTYFQNEAQLEKSRLLSDRFSAERPKGSFSTLEIQRTEQGDSAMYLCASSSLGGSSYNEQFFGPGTRLTVL.

This clonotype was detected ten times or more. The J gene is TRBJ2-1, the V gene TRBV27, with D uncertain. Trimming left V 0 bases short and J 0 bases short, with 6 bases between. CDR3 length: 15 amino acids. Germline V gene sequence: CDR1 MNHEY, CDR2 SMNVEV (reference sequence). CDR3 nucleotides: TGTGCCAGCAGTTTATCGCGGTACTCCTACAATGAGCAGTTCTTC. Translation: CASSLSRYSYNEQFF.

This clonotype was counted many times. CDR3 protein: CASTGRDNSGNTIYF. CDR3 DNA: TGTGCCAGCACCGGAAGAGATAACTCTGGAAACACCATATATTTT. V gene TRBV12-3 or TRBV12-4 combines with J gene TRBJ1-3, with no clear D. This CDR3 spans 15 amino acids. Trimming cost V 7 bases and J 0 bases, with 13 bases left between them.

This clonotype was picked up many times. The chain combines TRBV11-2 with TRBJ2-5; D gene ambiguous. The germline V and J ends were trimmed by 0 bases and 2 bases, with 10 bases remaining between them. Germline V lookup: CDR1 SGHAT, CDR2 FQNNGV. The CDR3 spans 15 residues. CDR3 DNA: TGTGCCAGCAGCTTAGATCGAACTAATCAAGAGACCCAGTACTTC. This codes for CASSLDRTNQETQYF.

J is TRBJ1-2 and V is TRBV6-2 or TRBV6-3, with D perhaps TRBD1 (5 bases). V was trimmed by 5 bases and J by 5 bases, leaving 15 bases between them. The CDR3 runs to 14 residues. Germline values: CDR1 MNHEY, CDR2 SVGEGT. The CDR3 region has the DNA TGTGCCAGCAGTGGAAATTTAGAGGGGTATGGCTACACCTTC. Protein: CASSGNLEGYGYTF.

Details on this clonotype: A read error may be the cause here, since a much bigger clone is one base away. This chain uses TRBV6-2 or TRBV6-3 with TRBJ1-1, with D maybe TRBD1 (6 bases). This CDR3 is built from 18 residues. Per the germline V gene, CDR1 is MNHEY and CDR2 is SVGEGT. CDR3 DNA: TGTGCCAGCAGTCACTCGGCCTCAGGGGAAAAAGGGAACACTGAAGCTTTCTTT. Translation gives CASSHSASGEKGNTEAFF.

This clonotype was seen a handful of times. V usage is TRBV5-1 and J usage is TRBJ2-7; TRBD2 is a possible D gene (6 bases). CDR3 length equals 15 residues. Germline V gives CDR1 SGHRS, CDR2 YFSETQ. V lost 4 bases, J lost 4 bases, and 18 bases lay in between. Here the CDR3 reads CASSTESDGGYEQYF. Written as DNA, the CDR3 is TGCGCCAGCAGCACAGAAAGTGATGGGGGGTACGAGCAGTACTTC.

This sequence joins TRBV12-3 or TRBV12-4 and TRBJ2-7; D perhaps matches TRBD2 (5 bases). V was trimmed by 7 bases and J by 2 bases, leaving 15 bases between them. CDR3 size: 14 residues. In DNA, the CDR3 is TGTGCCAGCACCCGTGCGGGCAGGCCCTACGAGCAGTACTTC. This gives the protein CASTRAGRPYEQYF.

This clonotype was recorded a few times. The chain combines TRBV6-5 with TRBJ1-4; D call uncertain. CDR3 length: 16 residues. Looked up from germline, CDR1 is MNHEY and CDR2 is SVGAGI. V lost 2 bases and J lost 3, with 13 bases in between. The CDR3, as DNA: TGTGCCAGCAGTTACGTCGGGATTTCGTCTAATGAAAAACTGTTTTTT. Its translation is CASSYVGISSNEKLFF.